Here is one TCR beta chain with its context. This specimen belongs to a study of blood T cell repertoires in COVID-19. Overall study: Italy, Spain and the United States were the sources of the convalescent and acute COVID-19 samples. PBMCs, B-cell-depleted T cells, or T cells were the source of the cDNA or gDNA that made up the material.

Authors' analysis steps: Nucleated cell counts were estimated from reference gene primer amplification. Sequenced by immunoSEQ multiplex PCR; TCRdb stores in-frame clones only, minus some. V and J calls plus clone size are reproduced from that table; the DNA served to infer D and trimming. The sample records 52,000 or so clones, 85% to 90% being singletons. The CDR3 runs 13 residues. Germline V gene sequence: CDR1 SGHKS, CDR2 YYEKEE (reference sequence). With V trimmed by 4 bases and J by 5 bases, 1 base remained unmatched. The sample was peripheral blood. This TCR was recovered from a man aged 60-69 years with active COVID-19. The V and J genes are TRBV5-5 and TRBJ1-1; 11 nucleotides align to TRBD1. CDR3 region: CASSGTGGTEAFF. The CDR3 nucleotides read TGTGCCAGCAGCGGGACAGGGGGAACTGAAGCTTTCTTT.